This TCR beta chain was profiled in a study of OX40 agonist ivuxolimab in advanced cancers. Overall study: Of the patients, three showed partial responses, one with hepatocellular carcinoma and two with cutaneous melanoma. Whole-study results and caveats: Expanded clones belonging to CD8+ T cells outnumbered, on average, those of CD4+. Part of the nonresponder group also had normalized T-cell clonal expansion that was low.

Profiled with immunoSEQ multiplex PCR; TCRdb holds only in-frame clones, not every one. Of around 11,000 clones in the sample, around 78% were seen once. In regard to this clone: Its matching antigen is unknown.

Sequencing was performed on CD4+ or CD8+ T cells sorted from blood, taken in a trial of the OX40 agonist ivuxolimab. The source is an adult with an advanced solid tumor such as melanoma, head and neck, liver or kidney cancer.

The CDR3 DNA reads TGTGCCAGCAGCGTAATGGGGCAGTTTAATGAAAAACTGTTTTTT. Protein sequence: CASSVMGQFNEKLFF. This chain connects TRBV9 to TRBJ1-4, with a weak D call TRBD1 (5 bases). The germline gives CDR1 SGDLS, CDR2 YYNGEE. Between the trimmed V and J ends, which lost 1 base and 4 bases, there was a span of 11 bases. This CDR3 region has 15 residues.